The rows below give T cell receptor beta chains drawn from one sample of a study of CD8 T cells in Susac syndrome. TCRdb re-called the immunoSEQ multiplex PCR reads with MiXCR, one entry per CDR3 protein. The data show under 70,000 distinct CDR3 sequences, with 95% seen just once and 0.75% held by the top ten. Input material: CD8+ T cells from PBMCs. These receptors were obtained from a human donor with Susac syndrome. Both conserved end residues are part of each CDR3. The order of the fields is V gene, J gene, D gene, clone size, CDR3 length, CDR3 DNA, CDR3 protein. D genes are given only for firm matches. Not every row has a clone size; where given, it reads once, few, many or a size class.

v_gene: TRBV20-1; j_gene: TRBJ2-5; d_gene: .; abundance: .; len: 14; CDR3nt: TGCAGTGCTAGAGGCATTGGACAGCAAGAGACCCAGTACTTC; CDR3aa: CSARGIGQQETQYF
v_gene: TRBV7-9; j_gene: TRBJ2-3; d_gene: .; abundance: .; len: 11; CDR3nt: TGTGCCAGCAGCCCCATAGATACGCAGTATTTT; CDR3aa: CASSPIDTQYF
v_gene: TRBV30; j_gene: TRBJ1-1; d_gene: TRBD1; abundance: .; len: 14; CDR3nt: TGTGCCTGGAGTTTCTTAGGGGGCGTCCCTGAAGCTTTCTTT; CDR3aa: CAWSFLGGVPEAFF
v_gene: TRBV3-1; j_gene: TRBJ2-4; d_gene: TRBD2; abundance: .; len: 18; CDR3nt: TGTGCCAGCAGCCAAGTCACTAGCGGGGGGCCGGGCAAAAACATTCAGTACTTC; CDR3aa: CASSQVTSGGPGKNIQYF
v_gene: TRBV6-1; j_gene: TRBJ2-5; d_gene: .; abundance: .; len: 11; CDR3nt: TGTGCCAGCAGTGATCTGGAGACCCAGTACTTC; CDR3aa: CASSDLETQYF
v_gene: TRBV25-1; j_gene: TRBJ2-7; d_gene: .; abundance: .; len: 15; CDR3nt: TGTGCCAGCAGTTCTACAGGAGGGCGAGTTCACGAGCAGTACTTC; CDR3aa: CASSSTGGRVHEQYF
v_gene: TRBV27; j_gene: TRBJ2-7; d_gene: TRBD1; abundance: few; len: 14; CDR3nt: TGTGCCAGCAGTCTACAGGGGGTATCCTACGAGCAGTACTTC; CDR3aa: CASSLQGVSYEQYF
v_gene: TRBV19; j_gene: TRBJ2-7; d_gene: .; abundance: few; len: 12; CDR3nt: TGTGCCAGTAGTATTGGGACCTACGAGCAGTACTTC; CDR3aa: CASSIGTYEQYF
v_gene: TRBV9; j_gene: TRBJ2-7; d_gene: .; abundance: .; len: 12; CDR3nt: TGTGCCAGCAGCGTGGGGGAGAACGAGCAGTACTTC; CDR3aa: CASSVGENEQYF
v_gene: TRBV10-3; j_gene: TRBJ1-2; d_gene: .; abundance: .; len: 13; CDR3nt: TGTGCCATCAGTGTTGGGCCTTACTATGGCTACACCTTC; CDR3aa: CAISVGPYYGYTF
v_gene: TRBV4-3; j_gene: TRBJ1-2; d_gene: .; abundance: once; len: 15; CDR3nt: TGCGCCAGCAGCCAAGCTCAGCCACCGCCTGACGGCTACACCTTC; CDR3aa: CASSQAQPPPDGYTF
v_gene: TRBV30; j_gene: TRBJ1-5; d_gene: .; abundance: .; len: 14; CDR3nt: TGTGCCTGGAGTTCCGGGACCCAAAATCAGCCCCAGCATTTT; CDR3aa: CAWSSGTQNQPQHF
v_gene: TRBV7-9; j_gene: TRBJ2-6; d_gene: .; abundance: once; len: 15; CDR3nt: TGTGCCAGCATCGGTGACCTCTCTGGGGCCAACGTCCTGACTTTC; CDR3aa: CASIGDLSGANVLTF
v_gene: TRBV5-1; j_gene: TRBJ1-2; d_gene: .; abundance: .; len: 11; CDR3nt: TGCGCCAGCAGCTCGAGCGTGGGCTACACCTTC; CDR3aa: CASSSSVGYTF
v_gene: TRBV18; j_gene: TRBJ2-5; d_gene: .; abundance: .; len: 13; CDR3nt: TGTGCCAGCTCACCAGGGTTCCAAGAGACCCAGTACTTC; CDR3aa: CASSPGFQETQYF
v_gene: TRBV29-1; j_gene: TRBJ2-7; d_gene: .; abundance: .; len: 13; CDR3nt: TGCAGCGTTGTGCAAGGGGTGGAGAACGAGCAGTACTTC; CDR3aa: CSVVQGVENEQYF
v_gene: TRBV7-9; j_gene: TRBJ2-7; d_gene: .; abundance: once; len: 15; CDR3nt: TGTGCCAGCAGCTTAGAGGGTGGACTTCTCTACGAGCAGTACTTC; CDR3aa: CASSLEGGLLYEQYF
v_gene: TRBV12-3/TRBV12-4; j_gene: TRBJ2-3; d_gene: TRBD2; abundance: .; len: 16; CDR3nt: TGTGCCAGCAGTGAGACTAGCGGGGTCAACACAGATACGCAGTATTTT; CDR3aa: CASSETSGVNTDTQYF
v_gene: TRBV7-9; j_gene: TRBJ1-1; d_gene: .; abundance: .; len: 14; CDR3nt: TGTGCCAGCAGCTTAGCGCGGGTTAACACTGAAGCTTTCTTT; CDR3aa: CASSLARVNTEAFF
v_gene: TRBV27; j_gene: TRBJ2-7; d_gene: TRBD1; abundance: .; len: 14; CDR3nt: TGTGCCAGCAGTTCCCCGGACAGGTACTACGAGCAGTACTTC; CDR3aa: CASSSPDRYYEQYF
v_gene: TRBV5-1; j_gene: TRBJ2-7; d_gene: TRBD1; abundance: .; len: 15; CDR3nt: TGCGCCAGCAGCGTCGACAGGGGCCAATTGTACGAGCAGTACTTC; CDR3aa: CASSVDRGQLYEQYF
v_gene: TRBV12-3/TRBV12-4; j_gene: TRBJ2-5; d_gene: .; abundance: .; len: 13; CDR3nt: TGTGCCAGCAGTTTTTCCGGCTGGGAGACCCAGTACTTC; CDR3aa: CASSFSGWETQYF
v_gene: TRBV4-1; j_gene: TRBJ2-2; d_gene: TRBD2; abundance: .; len: 18; CDR3nt: TGCGCCAGCAGCCAACGGGAGCGGGGGGGCCTTAGAGCCGGGGAGCTGTTTTTT; CDR3aa: CASSQRERGGLRAGELFF
v_gene: TRBV20-1; j_gene: TRBJ1-1; d_gene: .; abundance: .; len: 14; CDR3nt: TGCAGTGCTAGAGATACAGGGTTTAACACTGAAGCTTTCTTT; CDR3aa: CSARDTGFNTEAFF
v_gene: TRBV9; j_gene: TRBJ1-2; d_gene: TRBD1; abundance: .; len: 14; CDR3nt: TGTGCCAGCAGCGAGATGACAGGGGCGTATGGCTACACCTTC; CDR3aa: CASSEMTGAYGYTF
v_gene: TRBV5-6; j_gene: TRBJ1-1; d_gene: TRBD1; abundance: once; len: 14; CDR3nt: TGTGCCAGCAGCTTCCAGGGGGCTTACACTGAAGCTTTCTTT; CDR3aa: CASSFQGAYTEAFF
v_gene: TRBV5-4; j_gene: TRBJ2-2; d_gene: TRBD2; abundance: .; len: 18; CDR3nt: TGTGCCAGCAGCCCGCGGGGAGCGGGGGCCCAGAACACCGGGGAGCTGTTTTTT; CDR3aa: CASSPRGAGAQNTGELFF
v_gene: TRBV11-2; j_gene: TRBJ1-1; d_gene: .; abundance: .; len: 12; CDR3nt: TGTGCCAGCAGCTTACCGGGGGCTGAAGCTTTCTTT; CDR3aa: CASSLPGAEAFF
v_gene: TRBV7-3; j_gene: TRBJ1-2; d_gene: .; abundance: .; len: 14; CDR3nt: TGTGCCAGCAGCCCCGACCCGAGCCCCTATGGCTACACCTTC; CDR3aa: CASSPDPSPYGYTF
v_gene: TRBV13; j_gene: TRBJ2-7; d_gene: .; abundance: .; len: 13; CDR3nt: TGTGCCAGCAGCTTAGGGCGGAGCGACGAGCAGTACTTC; CDR3aa: CASSLGRSDEQYF
v_gene: TRBV7-3; j_gene: TRBJ2-2; d_gene: .; abundance: once; len: 17; CDR3nt: TGTGCCAGCAGCTCCCCGGGACTCCAGACGAACACCGGGGAGCTGTTTTTT; CDR3aa: CASSSPGLQTNTGELFF
v_gene: TRBV5-1; j_gene: TRBJ2-2; d_gene: TRBD1; abundance: .; len: 15; CDR3nt: TGCGCCAGCAGCAGCCGACAGGGAAGCACCGGGGAGCTGTTTTTT; CDR3aa: CASSSRQGSTGELFF
v_gene: TRBV3-1; j_gene: TRBJ2-5; d_gene: .; abundance: .; len: 15; CDR3nt: TGTGCCAGCAGCCCCCCTCACTCGGGGCAAGAGACCCAGTACTTC; CDR3aa: CASSPPHSGQETQYF
v_gene: TRBV29-1; j_gene: TRBJ1-1; d_gene: .; abundance: .; len: 15; CDR3nt: TGCAGCGTTCTTTTACGATCGGGACGGCCCACTGAAGCTTTCTTT; CDR3aa: CSVLLRSGRPTEAFF
v_gene: TRBV4-2; j_gene: TRBJ1-6; d_gene: .; abundance: .; len: 17; CDR3nt: TGTGCCAGCAGCCAAGACCCGGGACGCCCCTGGAATTCACCCCTCCACTTT; CDR3aa: CASSQDPGRPWNSPLHF